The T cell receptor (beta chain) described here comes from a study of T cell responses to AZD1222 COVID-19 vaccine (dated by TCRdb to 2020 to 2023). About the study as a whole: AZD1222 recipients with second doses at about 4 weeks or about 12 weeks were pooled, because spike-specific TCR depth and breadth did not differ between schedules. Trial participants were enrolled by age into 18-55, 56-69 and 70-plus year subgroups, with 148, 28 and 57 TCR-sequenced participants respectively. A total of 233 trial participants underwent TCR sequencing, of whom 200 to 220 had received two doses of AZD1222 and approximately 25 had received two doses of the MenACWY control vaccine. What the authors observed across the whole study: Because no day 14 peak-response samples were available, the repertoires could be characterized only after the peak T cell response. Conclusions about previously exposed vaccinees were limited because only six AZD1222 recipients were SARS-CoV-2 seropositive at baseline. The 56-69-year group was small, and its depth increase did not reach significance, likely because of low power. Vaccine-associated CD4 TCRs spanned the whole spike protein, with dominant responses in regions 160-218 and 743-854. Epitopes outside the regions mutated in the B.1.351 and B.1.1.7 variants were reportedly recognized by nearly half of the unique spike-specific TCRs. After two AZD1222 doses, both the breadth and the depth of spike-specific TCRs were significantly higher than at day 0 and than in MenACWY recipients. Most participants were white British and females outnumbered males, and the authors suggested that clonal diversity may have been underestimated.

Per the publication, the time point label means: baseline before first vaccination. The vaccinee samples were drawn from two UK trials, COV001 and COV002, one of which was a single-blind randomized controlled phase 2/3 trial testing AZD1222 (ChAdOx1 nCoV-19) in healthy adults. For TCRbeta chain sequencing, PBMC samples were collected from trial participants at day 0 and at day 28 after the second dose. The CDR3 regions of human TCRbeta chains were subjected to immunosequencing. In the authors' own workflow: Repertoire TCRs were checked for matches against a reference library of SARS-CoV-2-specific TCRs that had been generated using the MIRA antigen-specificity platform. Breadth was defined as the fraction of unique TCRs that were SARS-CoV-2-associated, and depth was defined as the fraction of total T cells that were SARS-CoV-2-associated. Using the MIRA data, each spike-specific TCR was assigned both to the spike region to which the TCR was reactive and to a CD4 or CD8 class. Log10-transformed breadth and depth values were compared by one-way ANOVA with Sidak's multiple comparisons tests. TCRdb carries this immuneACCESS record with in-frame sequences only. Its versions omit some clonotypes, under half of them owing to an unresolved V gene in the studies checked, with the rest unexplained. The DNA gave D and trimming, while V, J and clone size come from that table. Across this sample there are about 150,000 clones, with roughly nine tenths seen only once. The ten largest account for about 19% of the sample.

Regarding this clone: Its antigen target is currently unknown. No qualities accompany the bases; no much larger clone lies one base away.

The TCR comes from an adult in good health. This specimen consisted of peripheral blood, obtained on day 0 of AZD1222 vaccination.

CDR3 reads: CASRGVYNSPLHF. The nucleotides are TGTGCCAGCCGGGGGGTCTATAATTCACCCCTCCACTTT. The V gene is TRBV12-3 or TRBV12-4 and the J gene is TRBJ1-6, with TRBD1 as a weak D call on 5 bases. From its cysteine to its phenylalanine, the CDR3 spans 13 amino acids. The kept DNA is CDR3 alone, 39 bases in frame from the first base. The germline ends are 8 bases apart after V is trimmed by 8 bases and J by 3 bases.